This passage covers 10 T cell receptor beta chains from one sample sequenced in a study of cytomegalovirus exposure and HLA in healthy donors. With 60 Vbeta and 13 Jbeta primers, the PCR was carried out. Only in-frame clones appear in the TCRdb table, and some are missing; sequencing was by immunoSEQ multiplex PCR. The sample consists of more than 120,000 clones, approximately 80% of them appearing once. Sequencing input: PBMCs. The receptor source for this set is a woman aged 40-49 years in good health and CMV-seropositive.

V is TRBV19 and J is TRBJ2-1; D is possibly TRBD1 (8 bases). The CDR3 is 16 amino acids. Trimming took off 5 bases at V and 2 bases at J, with 16 bases between the two ends. Germline V gene data show CDR1 as LNHDA and CDR2 as SQIVND (reference sequence). This CDR3 is CASSPNRGGAYNEQFF. Written as DNA, the CDR3 is TGTGCCAGTAGTCCGAACAGGGGGGGCGCCTACAATGAGCAGTTCTTC.

Written as DNA, the CDR3 is TGTGCCAGTATTGACGGTAGCGAGAGCACAGATACGCAGTATTTT. Translation: CASIDGSESTDTQYF. The rearrangement uses TRBV19 and TRBJ2-3, with a weak D call TRBD2 (5 bases). The CDR3 extends over 15 amino acids. Germline V gene sequence: CDR1 LNHDA, CDR2 SQIVND (reference sequence). V dropped 7 bases and J dropped 0 bases, with 14 bases sitting between them.

This clone appeared a few times. The chain couples TRBV19 to TRBJ1-4; 11 bases line up with TRBD1. The V gene's germline CDR1 is LNHDA and CDR2 SQIVND (reference sequence). V was clipped by 4 bases and J by 12 bases; unmatched bases: 7. This CDR3 region has 14 residues. Here the CDR3 DNA reads TGTGCCAGTAGTACGGGACAGGGGGTTTCAGAACTGTTTTTT. Its translation is CASSTGQGVSELFF.

The chain recombines TRBV6-1 with TRBJ2-1; 10 bases match TRBD1. The CDR3 spans 12 residues. The V segment lost 1 base and the J segment 14 bases; nucleotides outside the gene matches: 2. CDR1 and CDR2 (germline): MNHNS, SASEGT. CDR3 sequence: CASSEGGQGKFF. The CDR3 region has the DNA TGTGCCAGCAGTGAAGGGGGACAGGGGAAGTTCTTC.

V and J are TRBV19 and TRBJ2-2, with 10 bases fitting TRBD2. V was pared by 3 bases and J by 8 bases, with 9 bases of the junction left unmatched. The germline V gene encodes CDR1 LNHDA and CDR2 SQIVND (reference sequence). CDR3 length: 16 amino acids. CDR3 in amino acids: CASSIGLAGEYGELFF. In nucleotides, the CDR3 is TGTGCCAGTAGTATTGGGCTAGCGGGAGAGTATGGGGAGCTGTTTTTT.

J is TRBJ2-1 and V is TRBV9; TRBD2 aligns across 12 bases. V gave up 4 bases and J gave up 5 bases; unmatched junction bases: 1. CDR3 size: 14 residues. CDR1 and CDR2 (germline): SGDLS, YYNGEE. The CDR3 region has the DNA TGTGCCAGCAGCCGGACTAGCGGGGACAATGAGCAGTTCTTC. It encodes CASSRTSGDNEQFF.

This chain connects TRBV7-9 to TRBJ1-5; 9 bases line up with TRBD1. V lost 5 bases and J lost 9; bases outside the gene matches: 5. The CDR3 contains 13 residues. CDR1 is SEHNR, CDR2 FQNEAQ, per germline (reference sequence). The CDR3 DNA reads as TGTGCCAGCAGCCGGACAGGGGAACGGCCCCAGCATTTT. It encodes CASSRTGERPQHF.

DNA of the CDR3: TGTGCCAGCAGCTTGGGAGGCCAGGGAGCTTTCTTT. This translates into CASSLGGQGAFF. The chain carries TRBV5-6 and TRBJ1-1; tentatively, D is TRBD1 (5 bases). This CDR3 contains 12 residues. The V gene lost 0 bases and the J gene lost 10 bases, with 10 bases spanning the gap. From germline, CDR1 is SGHDT and CDR2 YYEEEE.

The table lists this clone with a few counts. The rearrangement joins TRBV27 to TRBJ2-6, with TRBD2 matching 8 bases. The CDR3 loop spans 17 amino acids. Germline lookup yields CDR1 MNHEY and CDR2 SMNVEV (reference sequence). Losses at the gene ends were 8 bases for V and 1 base for J; bases not matched to a gene: 10. CDR3 residues: CASYGGALSSGANVLTF. CDR3 DNA: TGTGCCAGCTACGGGGGGGCGCTTTCTTCTGGGGCCAACGTCCTGACTTTC. Variable domain in full (rest from reference TRBV27 and TRBJ2-6): EAQVTQNPRYLITVTGKKLTVTCSQNMNHEYMSWYRQDPGLGLRQIYYSMNVEVTDKGDVPEGYKVSRKEKRNFPLILESPSPNQTSLYFCASYGGALSSGANVLTFGAGSRLTVL.

This clone is a singleton in its sample. The V and J genes are TRBV5-1 and TRBJ2-7; D possibly corresponds to TRBD2 (5 bases). The CDR3 runs 15 residues. Germline CDR1 SGHRS, CDR2 YFSETQ. V lost 4 bases and J lost 0, with 14 bases in between. The CDR3 DNA is TGCGCCAGCAGCGGGTTTGGAGGAAGCTCCTACGAGCAGTACTTC. It encodes CASSGFGGSSYEQYF.